The 5 T cell receptor beta chains below were found in one sample sequenced in a study of T-cell memory formation after mild COVID-19. TCRdb analysed the 5' RACE reads with MiXCR anew, one entry per CDR3 protein. The sample holds approximately 260,000 distinct CDR3 sequences, roughly 15% seen once. The sample comprised PBMCs or a T cell subset sorted from them (not recorded which). The receptors were gathered from a man aged 18 to 29 who had mild COVID-19 (a few samples of this study predate the infection). Cell type and time point are not known.

This clonotype was recorded a few times. V is TRBV2 and J is TRBJ2-2, with TRBD2 identical over 11 bases. J gave up 0 bases and V 10 bases, and 4 bases lay outside the gene matches. This CDR3 has 15 amino acids. Per germline, CDR1 SNHLY and CDR2 FYNNEI. Here the CDR3 reads CAIKGLAANTGELFF. In DNA form, the CDR3 reads TGTGCCATCAAGGGACTAGCGGCGAACACCGGGGAGCTGTTTTTT.

The chain is built from TRBV6-6 and TRBJ2-7; TRBD1 is a possible D gene (5 bases). This CDR3 has 13 amino acids. Germline CDR1 is MNHNY and CDR2 is SVGAGI (reference sequence). Trimming removed 8 bases from V and 4 bases from J, with 15 bases in between. CDR3 amino acids: CASSSQASYEQYF. The CDR3 nucleotides read TGTGCCAGCTCCTCACAGGCTTCTTACGAGCAGTACTTC.

This clonotype was counted a few times. The chain combines TRBV6-6 with TRBJ1-5, with D perhaps matching TRBD1 (5 bases). V lost 5 bases and J lost 2, with 13 bases in between. CDR3 length equals 15 residues. CDR1 and CDR2 (germline): MNHNY, SVGAGI (reference sequence). DNA of the CDR3: TGTGCCAGCAGTCGGGACGGGCTGGGCAATCAGCCCCAGCATTTT. Translating it yields CASSRDGLGNQPQHF.

The CDR3 loop is CASSLVGTSGRYEQYV. CDR3 coding DNA: TGTGCCAGCAGCTTAGTTGGGACTAGCGGTAGGTACGAGCAGTACGTC. V usage is TRBV7-2 and J usage is TRBJ2-7; 11 nucleotides match TRBD2. The V gene's germline CDR1 is SGHTA and CDR2 FQGNSA. The CDR3 runs to 16 residues. V gave up 1 base and J gave up 4 bases; unmatched junction bases: 6.

The chain employs TRBV6-2 or TRBV6-3 and TRBJ2-7; possible D gene TRBD2, 6 bases. From germline, CDR1 is MNHEY and CDR2 SVGEGT. V was clipped by 2 bases and J by 7 bases, with 15 bases between them. This CDR3 region has 14 residues. The CDR3 sequence is CASSYTHGGGEQYV. The DNA of the CDR3 is TGTGCCAGCAGTTACACCCACGGGGGTGGAGAGCAGTACGTC.